Below, 21 T cell receptor beta chains from the same sample are listed, as sequenced in a study of T cells after yellow fever vaccination. TCRdb passed the 5' RACE reads through MiXCR, listing each CDR3 protein once. Of about 160,000 distinct CDR3 sequences listed, around 9.3% were seen once; the top ten hold roughly a third. This material consisted of CD8+ T cells sorted from PBMCs, taken 45 days after the yellow fever booster vaccination. All receptors derive from a man aged 18 to 30 who received the YFV17D yellow fever vaccine.

This CDR3 is CASSFWIGEQFF. CDR3 sequence (DNA): TGTGCCAGCAGCTTCTGGATTGGTGAGCAGTTCTTC. The chain recombines TRBV11-2 with TRBJ2-1; no firm D call. The CDR3 length is 12 residues. Germline V gene lookup returns CDR1 SGHAT and CDR2 FQNNGV. Trimming took off 3 bases at V and 9 bases at J, with 9 bases between the two ends.

The sample holds many counts of this clonotype. The chain links TRBV6-4 to TRBJ2-3, with TRBD2 matching 9 bases. Per the germline V gene, CDR1 is MRHNA and CDR2 is SNTAGT. The CDR3 has 14 residues. J was trimmed by 1 base and V by 4 bases; bases with no gene match: 0. Here the CDR3 DNA reads TGTGCCAGCAGTGTAGCGGGGGGCACAGATACGCAGTATTTT. This gives the protein CASSVAGGTDTQYF.

The V and J genes are TRBV4-1 and TRBJ2-2; D call uncertain. Trimming removed 3 bases at V and 7 bases at J, with 15 bases between. Germline CDR1 and CDR2: MGHRA and YSYEKL. The CDR3 has 15 amino acids. This chain's CDR3 is CASSQSPNLGGELFF. Written as DNA, the CDR3 is TGCGCCAGCAGCCAGAGCCCAAATTTAGGCGGGGAGCTGTTTTTT.

The gene calls are TRBV29-1 and TRBJ2-4; 7 positions agree with TRBD2. The CDR3 has 18 residues. V shed 3 bases, J shed 0 bases, and the junction held 14 bases outside the gene matches. Germline CDR1 is SQVTM and CDR2 is ANQGSEA. The CDR3 reads CSVELSSGGELAKNIQYF. For the CDR3, the DNA is TGCAGCGTTGAGTTGTCTAGCGGAGGTGAACTAGCCAAAAACATTCAGTACTTC.

This clonotype was found a few times. The chain employs TRBV28 and TRBJ1-1; D unclear. This CDR3 is 17 amino acids long. V was trimmed by 4 bases and J by 3 bases, leaving 21 bases between them. Germline loops: CDR1 MDHEN, CDR2 SYDVKM. The CDR3 sequence: CASSYFPETIRDTEAFF. As DNA, the CDR3 is TGTGCCAGCAGTTACTTCCCAGAGACAATTCGGGACACTGAAGCTTTCTTT.

The sample holds a few counts of this clonotype. The CDR3 protein is CASSSPDTYEQYF. The CDR3 coding sequence is TGTGCCAGCAGTTCCCCGGACACCTACGAGCAGTACTTC. J is TRBJ2-7 and V is TRBV27; D is possibly TRBD1 (5 bases). This CDR3 is built from 13 residues. V lost 4 bases, J lost 2 bases, and 9 bases lay in between. The germline V gene has CDR1 MNHEY and CDR2 SMNVEV (reference sequence).

CDR3 amino acids: CASSSLGGTGGRETQYF. The CDR3 DNA follows: TGTGCCAGCAGTTCCCTCGGAGGGACAGGGGGCCGAGAGACCCAGTACTTC. The chain recombines TRBV2 with TRBJ2-5; TRBD1 aligns across 12 bases. With 5 bases clipped from V and 4 bases from J, the junction kept 11 bases outside the gene matches. The CDR3 covers 17 residues. CDR1 SNHLY and CDR2 FYNNEI come from the germline V gene.

The CDR3 region has the DNA TGTGCCAGCAGCACCACTAGCGGGGGTCCCCGAGAGACCCAGTACTTC. Amino acid sequence: CASSTTSGGPRETQYF. This chain uses TRBV7-9 with TRBJ2-5, with 11 bases aligning to TRBD2. V shed 5 bases, J shed 4 bases, and the junction held 9 bases outside the gene matches. Germline V gene lookup returns CDR1 SEHNR and CDR2 FQNEAQ (reference sequence). This CDR3 is 16 amino acids long.

The CDR3 bases are TGTGCCAGCAGCTTCTGGGGAGCGTCACCCCTCCACTTT. Its protein is CASSFWGASPLHF. The chain uses TRBV5-6 and TRBJ1-6; D not certain. Between the trimmed V and J ends, which lost 2 bases and 10 bases, there was a span of 10 bases. The CDR3 sequence is 13 residues long. Per the germline V gene, CDR1 is SGHDT and CDR2 is YYEEEE.

There are many counts of this clonotype. The V call is TRBV29-1, the J call TRBJ1-2; D remains unclear. Trimming left V 4 bases short and J 0 bases short, with 9 bases between. The CDR3 is 13 amino acids. Germline V lookup: CDR1 SQVTM, CDR2 ANQGSEA. The CDR3, as DNA: TGCAGCGTTGTTACGGGAGCTAACTATGGCTACACCTTC. This sequence encodes CSVVTGANYGYTF.

This rearrangement joins TRBV12-5 to TRBJ2-1; TRBD1 agrees at 8 bases. The V gene's germline CDR1 is LGHNT and CDR2 FRNRAP. J gave up 4 bases and V 4 bases, and 6 bases lay outside the gene matches. The CDR3 spans 15 residues. The CDR3 reads CASGSGQGAYNEQFF. The CDR3 region has the DNA TGTGCTAGTGGTTCCGGACAGGGAGCGTACAATGAGCAGTTCTTC.

This clonotype has a count of ten or more. The gene calls are TRBV29-1 and TRBJ2-7; D not certain. Trimming removed 0 bases from V and 1 base from J, with 7 bases in between. The CDR3 loop spans 13 amino acids. The germline V gene encodes CDR1 SQVTM and CDR2 ANQGSEA. For the CDR3, the DNA is TGCAGCGTTGAAGAGGGCGCGTCCTACGAGCAGTACTTC. Its translation is CSVEEGASYEQYF.

This clonotype was seen more than once but under ten times. V is TRBV5-1 and J is TRBJ1-1; 7 bases map to TRBD1. Germline V gene data show CDR1 as SGHRS and CDR2 as YFSETQ. The CDR3 contains 14 residues. The V segment lost 2 bases and the J segment 4 bases; nucleotides outside the gene matches: 5. CDR3 sequence (DNA): TGCGCCAGCAGCTTTCGGGACAGCGGCACTGAAGCTTTCTTT. Translation: CASSFRDSGTEAFF.

This clonotype was seen repeatedly, ten times or more. CDR3 loop: CASSLAGQGVGEQFF. The CDR3 bases are TGTGCCAGCAGCTTAGCTGGACAGGGGGTTGGTGAGCAGTTCTTC. The chain uses TRBV7-6 and TRBJ2-1; 10 bases are a match to TRBD1. The CDR3 has 15 amino acids. The V segment lost 0 bases and the J segment 9 bases; nucleotides outside the gene matches: 5. Per germline, CDR1 SGHVS and CDR2 FNYEAQ.

This sequence joins TRBV27 and TRBJ2-1; 11 bases are a match to TRBD2. CDR3 length: 16 residues. Germline V gene lookup returns CDR1 MNHEY and CDR2 SMNVEV (reference sequence). With 3 bases clipped from V and 4 bases from J, the junction kept 5 bases outside the gene matches. The CDR3, as DNA: TGTGCCAGCAGTTTGATAGCGGGGGGGCTATACAATGAGCAGTTCTTC. Translating it yields CASSLIAGGLYNEQFF.

The rearrangement joins TRBV20-1 to TRBJ1-5; D is unresolved. V lost 0 bases, J lost 0 bases, and 15 bases lay in between. This CDR3 region has 17 residues. Germline V gene sequence: CDR1 DFQATT, CDR2 SNEGSKA (reference sequence). As DNA, the CDR3 is TGCAGTGCTAGAGATAACCCCCATCCCAATAGCAATCAGCCCCAGCATTTT. Its protein is CSARDNPHPNSNQPQHF.

This clonotype was recorded only once. This chain links TRBV14 with TRBJ2-2, with D tentatively TRBD1 or TRBD2 (5 bases each). CDR1 and CDR2 from the germline V gene are SGHDN and FVKESK. The CDR3 sequence is 18 residues long. The V and J ends lost 0 bases and 2 bases respectively, with 16 bases between them. CDR3 bases: TGTGCCAGCAGCCAAGAGAGGGGCAGGGTGGTTAACACCGGGGAGCTGTTTTTT. This codes for CASSQERGRVVNTGELFF.

This clonotype was observed many times. The rearrangement joins TRBV7-3 to TRBJ1-1; D uncertain. Trimming shortened V by 3 bases and J by 1 base, and 3 bases separated the two germline ends. The CDR3 loop spans 12 amino acids. The germline CDR1 and CDR2 sequences are SGHTA and FQGTGA. CDR3 protein: CASSFGNTEAFF. For the CDR3, the DNA is TGTGCCAGCAGCTTTGGGAACACTGAAGCTTTCTTT. The entire variable domain, with the rest obtained from reference TRBV7-3 and TRBJ1-1, is as follows: GAGVSQTPSNKVTEKGKYVELRCDPISGHTALYWYRQSLGQGPEFLIYFQGTGAADDSGLPNDRFFAVRPEGSVSTLKIQRTERGDSAVYLCASSFGNTEAFFGQGTRLTVV.

This clonotype was counted a few times. CDR3 nucleotides: TGTGCCAGTAGCTTATTAAGGACCGGGGAGCTGTTTTTT. Translating it yields CASSLLRTGELFF. The V gene is TRBV19, the J gene TRBJ2-2; D gene uncertain. The germline CDR1 and CDR2 sequences are LNHDA and SQIVND (reference sequence). Trimming stripped 6 bases from V and 5 bases from J, with 10 bases between. This CDR3 region has 13 residues.

V and J are TRBV20-1 and TRBJ1-1; no clear D gene. Germline-derived CDR1 and CDR2 are DFQATT and SNEGSKA (reference sequence). V lost 0 bases, J lost 4 bases, and 6 bases lay in between. The CDR3 loop spans 12 amino acids. This CDR3 reads CSAREGGTEAFF. The DNA of the CDR3 is TGCAGTGCTAGAGAGGGTGGCACTGAAGCTTTCTTT.

V gene TRBV4-1 combines with J gene TRBJ2-7, with unresolved D. CDR1 and CDR2 from the germline V gene are MGHRA and YSYEKL. The CDR3 is 13 residues long. The germline V and J ends were trimmed by 4 bases and 6 bases, with 13 bases remaining between them. Here the CDR3 reads CASSPLYPLEQYF. The CDR3 DNA sequence: TGCGCCAGCAGCCCCTTATACCCACTCGAGCAGTACTTC.